This T cell receptor beta chain was retrieved from a study of identical twins. Overall study findings and caveats: Within monozygotic twins, out-of-frame TCR alpha sharing was underestimated by the models.

The CDR3 is made up of 15 amino acids. The germline CDR1 and CDR2 sequences are KGHSH and LQKENI. The V and J ends lost 4 bases and 6 bases respectively, with 19 bases between them. About this clonotype itself: Its cognate antigen is unknown.

Each CDR3 protein is one row after TCRdb ran MiXCR on the 5' RACE reads. There are about 730,000 distinct CDR3 sequences in the sample; less than 25% occur only once, and 4.3% lies in the top ten. In addition, the sample was reused for a study of T cells expressing NK-cell markers. As that report states: One of the eight sequenced donors was seronegative, whereas the other seven were HCMV-seropositive. Dominance of the CD3+CD56-NKG2C+ fraction by these clonotypes also held in a few donors.

V gene TRBV18 combines with J gene TRBJ2-7; D uncertain. This sequence was found in a woman aged 18-29 years in good health. What was sequenced was PBMCs. Here the CDR3 DNA reads TGTGCCAGCTCACGAGTGGGAACAAGGGCATCCGAGCAGTACTTC. Its protein is CASSRVGTRASEQYF.